This T cell receptor (beta chain) is drawn from a study of blood T cells in healthy people across ages. PBMCs, at least 6 million per sample, were isolated. Per sample, at least 5 micrograms of total RNA were extracted. The study, taken as a whole, reports: Donor CMV status was unknown, possibly confounding expanded clonotype changes.

Together with a sample-barcoded 5' primer, a J-beta primer mix was included in a second PCR lasting about 6 to 12 cycles. The template-switch adaptor was a 5' adaptor with 12 random nucleotides. It tagged each cDNA molecule. From the 5' RACE reads, TCRdb called clonotypes with MiXCR, one entry per CDR3 protein. This repertoire shows about 970,000 distinct CDR3 sequences, roughly 51% found once; its top ten account for over 20%. In regard to this clonotype: Its antigen is not identified.

Germline values: CDR1 LGHNA, CDR2 YNFKEQ. The J segment lost 2 bases and the V segment lost 6 bases, leaving 8 bases of the junction unmatched. The CDR3 contains 16 residues. This clonotype was sampled from a woman aged 55-75 years in good health. The V gene is TRBV4-2, the J gene TRBJ2-3; 10 bases line up with TRBD2. Sequenced input: blood. CDR3 region: CASRPGTSGNTDTQYF. CDR3 bases: TGTGCCAGCAGACCCGGTACTAGCGGGAACACAGATACGCAGTATTTT.